The 7 T cell receptor beta chains presented below share a single source sample, sequenced in a study of cytomegalovirus exposure and HLA in healthy donors. PCR was performed using 60 Vbeta and 13 Jbeta primers. Profiling relied on immunoSEQ multiplex PCR, and the TCRdb table lists in-frame clones only, not all of them. The sample lists 100,000 to 150,000 clones, less than 80% occurring once. Specimen: PBMCs. The source is a woman aged 45-59 years in good health and CMV-seronegative.

The chain recombines TRBV4-3 with TRBJ2-4; a weak D match, TRBD2 (7 bases). V was pared by 0 bases and J by 1 base, with 13 bases between. This CDR3 contains 17 residues. Germline V gene data show CDR1 as LGHNA and CDR2 as YSLEER. CDR3 nucleotide sequence: TGCGCCAGCAGCCAAGAAGGGGGGGCCGTGGCCAAAAACATTCAGTACTTC. Its translation: CASSQEGGAVAKNIQYF.

The chain carries TRBV29-1 and TRBJ2-3; no definite D call. The CDR3 loop spans 13 amino acids. V was cut by 4 bases and J by 3 bases, with 11 bases left in between. Looked up from germline, CDR1 is SQVTM and CDR2 is ANQGSEA. CDR3 in amino acids: CSVVEQATDTQYF. The CDR3 bases are TGCAGCGTTGTAGAACAAGCGACAGATACGCAGTATTTT.

CDR3 region: CASSLAGGAGETQYF. CDR3 bases: TGTGCCAGCAGCCTTGCAGGGGGCGCGGGGGAGACCCAGTACTTC. The chain carries TRBV5-4 and TRBJ2-5; the match to TRBD1 covers 8 bases. Losses at the gene ends were 4 bases for V and 5 bases for J; bases not matched to a gene: 10. The germline gives CDR1 SGHNT, CDR2 YYREEE (reference sequence). This CDR3 is built from 15 residues.

Regarding this clone: Relative to the germline gene, one junction end is altered; a read error may explain this. The chain links TRBV14 to TRBJ2-2; TRBD2 agrees at 7 bases. The CDR3 loop spans 14 amino acids. Germline lookup yields CDR1 SGHDN and CDR2 FVKESK. The chain's CDR3 is CASSHGGNAGELFF. Written as DNA, the CDR3 is TGTGCCAGCAGCCACGGGGGGAACGCCGGGGAGCTGTTTTTT.

This clone has just a few counts. The CDR3 nucleotides are TGTGCCAGTAGTATATCAGACAGGGTATACCCAGGGCCTGAAGCTTTCTTT. Translating gives CASSISDRVYPGPEAFF. The V and J genes are TRBV19 and TRBJ1-1, with 7 bases that match TRBD1. This CDR3 contains 17 residues. Germline V gene sequence: CDR1 LNHDA, CDR2 SQIVND (reference sequence). With 2 bases clipped from V and 6 bases from J, the junction kept 15 bases outside the gene matches.

The chain couples TRBV7-2 to TRBJ1-1, with 8 bases fitting TRBD1. V shed 6 bases, J shed 4 bases, and the junction held 10 bases outside the gene matches. Germline V gives CDR1 SGHTA, CDR2 FQGNSA. The CDR3 extends over 15 amino acids. The CDR3 region has the DNA TGTGCCAGCAGGGAAGACAGGGGTTACAGCACTGAAGCTTTCTTT. This encodes CASREDRGYSTEAFF.

The rearrangement links TRBV28 to TRBJ2-7; 8 bases line up with TRBD2. V gave up 3 bases and J gave up 3 bases; unmatched junction bases: 7. Germline V CDR1 and CDR2: MDHEN, SYDVKM. This CDR3 comprises 15 residues. As DNA, the CDR3 is TGTGCCAGCAGTTTCGGGGGGGGCAAGGACTACGAGCAGTACTTC. Amino acid sequence: CASSFGGGKDYEQYF.